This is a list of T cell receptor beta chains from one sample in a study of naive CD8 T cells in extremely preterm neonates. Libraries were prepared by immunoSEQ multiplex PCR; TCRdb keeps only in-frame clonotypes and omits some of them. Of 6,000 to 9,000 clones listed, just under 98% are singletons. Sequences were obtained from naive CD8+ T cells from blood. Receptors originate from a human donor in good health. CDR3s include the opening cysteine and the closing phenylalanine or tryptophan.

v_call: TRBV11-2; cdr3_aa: CASSLTAGGFEQFF
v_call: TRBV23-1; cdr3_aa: CASSQSRRGTEAFF
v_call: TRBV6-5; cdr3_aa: CASSYEGADTEAFF
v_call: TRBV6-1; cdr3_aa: CASSGRGGRRDTQYF
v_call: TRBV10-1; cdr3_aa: CASSERTSRGYEQYF
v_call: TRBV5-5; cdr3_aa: CASRHSGGPYYNEQFF
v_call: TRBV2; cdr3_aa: CASSEPWASGRAKNTDTQYF
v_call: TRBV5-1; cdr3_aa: CASSSIAGGRGEQYF
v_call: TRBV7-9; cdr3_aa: CASSLGQGGDEKLFF
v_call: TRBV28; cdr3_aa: CASSLSGVPYEQYF
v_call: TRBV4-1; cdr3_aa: CASSHYPGQGTHEQFF
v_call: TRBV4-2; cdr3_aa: CASSQDKGTSGTYEQYF
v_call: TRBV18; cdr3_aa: CASSPVRVDSGNTIYF
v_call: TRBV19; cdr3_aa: CATAVAPNQPQHF
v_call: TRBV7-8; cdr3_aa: CASSMSGRGLEQYF
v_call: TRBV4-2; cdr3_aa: CASSGGGGGELFF
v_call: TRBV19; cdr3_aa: CASSTPGTSYEQYF
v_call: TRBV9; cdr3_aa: CASSVVSGTDTQYF
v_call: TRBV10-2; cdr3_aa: CASSDGTGPGNTIYF
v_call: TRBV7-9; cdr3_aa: CASSLVASGGYEQYF
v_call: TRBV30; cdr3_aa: CAWSGLASTYEQYF
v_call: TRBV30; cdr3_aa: CAWSVASASTDTQYF
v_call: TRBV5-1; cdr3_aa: CASSWGQGPGELFF
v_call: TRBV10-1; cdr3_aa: CASEPRLSGRDNEQFF
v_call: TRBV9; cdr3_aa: CASSVVEGNEQFF
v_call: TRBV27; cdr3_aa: CASSSSVPRRREGPGLYEQYF
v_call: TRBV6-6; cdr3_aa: CASSYGQGAVYYEQYF
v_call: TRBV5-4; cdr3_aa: CASSPGTFTNTGELFF